This T cell receptor (beta chain) was retrieved from a study of cytomegalovirus exposure and HLA in healthy donors. Whole-study context: In terms of ancestry, the Caucasian-associated cluster contained roughly 81% of the approximately 400 genotyped donors.

The CDR3 is made up of 14 amino acids. Germline V gives CDR1 MDHEN, CDR2 SYDVKM. V gave up 6 bases and J gave up 4 bases, with 13 bases separating them. The PCR had 60 Vbeta and 13 Jbeta primers. Some clones are missing from TCRdb's copy, which holds only in-frame ones; the method was immunoSEQ multiplex PCR. The data hold 95,000 to 100,000 clones, with about 80% observed a single time. Sequenced sample: PBMCs. This receptor was obtained from a man between 40 and 49 years old in good health and CMV-seronegative. The chain employs TRBV28 and TRBJ2-1, with D possibly TRBD1 on 5 matching bases. The CDR3 region is CASSPGQMYNEQFF. The CDR3 nucleotides are TGTGCCAGCAGCCCAGGGCAGATGTACAATGAGCAGTTCTTC.